The sequence of this T cell receptor (beta chain) was determined in a study of Graves' ophthalmopathy and Graves' hyperthyroidism. About the research overall: Peripheral blood was gathered at the point of initial diagnosis, before any treatment started. General study points: Blood was where most expanded thyroid clonotypes above 0.001 frequency also turned up. Ophthalmopathy cases were distinguished from stable hyperthyroidism by a 13-signature model, reaching about 85% sensitivity and about 80% specificity.

The diagnostic workup employed clinical symptoms, serum thyroxine, TRAb, thyroid ultrasound and orbital computed tomography. Trimming took 8 bases from V and 5 from J; bases not matched to a gene: 8. The CDR3 length is 13 residues. In its sample, this clonotype was seen many times. Its target is unknown. The authors amplified TCR beta CDR3 regions from RNA transcripts. After a first-round RT-PCR with HTBI primers, a second-round multiplex PCR was run. TCRdb used MiXCR to reprocess the multiplex PCR reads, holding one entry per CDR3 protein. Found here are roughly 610,000 distinct CDR3 sequences, approximately 21% of them singletons; the top ten hold approximately 6.5%.

The chain links TRBV12-3 or TRBV12-4 to TRBJ2-5; 7 bases align to TRBD2. This TCR derives from a woman aged 18-29 years with stable Graves' hyperthyroidism. Some clones in this sample may be carry-over from other donors' samples. Specimen: peripheral blood. As DNA, the CDR3 is TGTGCCAGCGACGAGCGGGGACGGGAGACCCAGTACTTC. Translating it yields CASDERGRETQYF.